The clone carrying this TCR beta chain was found many times. Its specificity is unknown. This sample is drawn from a study of T cells in Graves' hyperthyroidism and ophthalmopathy. Study results and caveats: Using 13 V-J features, a model discriminated ophthalmopathy from stable hyperthyroidism. Most clonotypes expanded in thyroid above 0.001 were likewise present in blood.

Germline V lookup: CDR1 MDHEN, CDR2 SYDVKM. This CDR3 spans 14 amino acids. The junction had 7 bases not matched to a gene; V was cut back by 6 bases and J by 4 bases. There were TCR beta CDR3 regions amplified from RNA transcripts. An initial round of RT-PCR targeting the TCR CDR3 relied on the HTBI primer set. TCRdb itself ran the multiplex PCR reads through MiXCR, one entry per CDR3 protein. The data hold hundreds of thousands of distinct CDR3 sequences, with about 14% observed a single time. Any patient presenting with uncontrolled infection, other autoimmune disease, pregnancy or lactation was left out. The PBMCs were taken from 10 ml of fresh peripheral blood.

The sequence was obtained from a woman younger than 35 with Graves' hyperthyroidism. This chain joins TRBV28 and TRBJ1-1; TRBD1 matches 8 bases. The sample taken for sequencing was blood. The DNA for the CDR3 is TGTGCCAGCAGAAAAGACAGGGGCGCCACTGAAGCTTTCTTT. Protein: CASRKDRGATEAFF.